The T cell receptor (beta chain) under discussion was sequenced for a study of long-term antiretroviral therapy in people with HIV. Whole-study results and caveats: Post-treatment diversity went higher with ART but stayed below transplant donor controls. Repertoires with HIV possessed tighter CDR3 length spans than those of controls. Drawn between 2004 and 2017, the blood was possibly obtained under older ART regimens.

Every single participant having HIV got treatment inside the United States. The length of the CDR3 is 14 residues. From germline, CDR1 is KGHSH and CDR2 LQKENI. The V and J ends lost 6 bases and 7 bases, in that order; junction bases with no gene match: 5. Points on this clone: What it binds is unknown.

Samples were assayed with immunoSEQ v3.0 at survey level. The protocol was immunoSEQ multiplex PCR, while the TCRdb copy is restricted to in-frame clones and leaves out a portion. The sample lists 30,000 to 35,000 clones, approximately 75% occurring once. Sample: unsorted PBMCs, taken 3 years after starting antiretroviral therapy. The genes are TRBV18 and TRBJ1-6, with TRBD1 identical over 8 bases. The receptor was isolated from a man aged 50-59 years with HIV. The CDR3 region is CASSSDRENSPLHF. DNA of the CDR3: TGTGCCAGCTCCTCGGACAGGGAGAATTCACCCCTCCACTTT.